These 18 T cell receptor beta chains originate from one sample sequenced in a study of T cell changes during pregnancy in multiple sclerosis. Clones were read by immunoSEQ multiplex PCR, and TCRdb kept only the in-frame ones, dropping some. The table lists tens of thousands of clones, approximately 91% of them singletons. The specimen comprised peripheral blood, sampled in the second trimester of pregnancy. These receptors were obtained from a female donor with multiple sclerosis, enrolled in a pregnancy study.

The chain is built from TRBV6-5 and TRBJ2-3; no clear D gene. V was pared by 0 bases and J by 9 bases, with 13 bases between. CDR3 length: 14 residues. Germline CDR1 and CDR2: MNHEY and SVGAGI. CDR3 sequence: CASSYSTPPGTQYF. Written as DNA, the CDR3 is TGTGCCAGCAGTTACTCGACCCCTCCCGGGACGCAGTATTTT.

This CDR3 is CASMKLLNQPQHF. CDR3 in DNA: TGCGCCAGCATGAAACTCCTTAATCAGCCCCAGCATTTT. The V gene is TRBV10-2, the J gene TRBJ1-5; D unresolved. Germline loops: CDR1 WSHSY, CDR2 SAAADI. This CDR3 is built from 13 residues. V lost 7 bases and J lost 4, with 11 bases in between.

V gene TRBV21-1 combines with J gene TRBJ1-2; the table gives TRBD1 as D, unverified against the DNA. TRBV21-1 is a pseudogene. This CDR3 comprises 18 residues. The CDR3 sequence: CASSKKGIGGLGTGGYTF. The CDR3, as DNA: TGTGCCAGCAGCAAAAAGGGTATTGGGGGGCTGGGGACAGGTGGCTACACCTTC.

The chain joins TRBV7-2 to TRBJ1-1; TRBD1 might be the D (5 bases). Germline V gene data show CDR1 as SGHTA and CDR2 as FQGNSA. CDR3 size: 13 residues. Trimming removed 6 bases from V and 2 bases from J, with 10 bases in between. The CDR3 sequence: CASSAGLNTEAFF. CDR3 sequence (DNA): TGTGCCAGCAGTGCGGGGCTCAACACTGAAGCTTTCTTT.

The chain combines TRBV30 with TRBJ2-7, with D maybe TRBD1 (6 bases). V was pared by 3 bases and J by 4 bases, with 16 bases between. From germline, CDR1 is GTSNPN and CDR2 SVGIG (reference sequence). The CDR3 spans 14 residues. CDR3 in amino acids: CAWRSRDIVYEQYF. In nucleotides, the CDR3 is TGTGCCTGGAGAAGTCGGGACATCGTGTACGAGCAGTACTTC.

J is TRBJ2-7 and V is TRBV25-1, with D tentatively TRBD2 (6 bases). Germline CDR1 MGHDK, CDR2 SYGVNS. This CDR3 is 15 amino acids long. The germline V and J ends were trimmed by 6 bases and 2 bases, with 17 bases remaining between them. The CDR3 DNA reads as TGTGCCAGCAGACCCGTGGGGGGTTCTGCCTACGAGCAGTACTTC. Its translation: CASRPVGGSAYEQYF.

There are a few counts of this clone. This chain links TRBV5-6 with TRBJ1-2, with TRBD1 as a possible D gene (6 bases). The V gene lost 2 bases and the J gene lost 3 bases, with 17 bases spanning the gap. The CDR3 has 16 amino acids. The germline V gene has CDR1 SGHDT and CDR2 YYEEEE. The CDR3 reads CASSFYLRGVDYGYTF. DNA of the CDR3: TGTGCCAGCAGCTTCTACCTCAGGGGAGTCGACTATGGCTACACCTTC.

V and J are TRBV19 and TRBJ1-5, with 9 bases aligning to TRBD1. Losses at the gene ends were 2 bases for V and 11 bases for J; bases not matched to a gene: 10. Germline assignment: CDR1 LNHDA and CDR2 SQIVND (reference sequence). CDR3 size: 15 residues. CDR3: CASSIPDRGLVSQHF. CDR3 sequence (DNA): TGTGCCAGTAGTATACCTGACAGGGGGTTGGTTTCCCAGCATTTT.

This clone was detected only once. V is TRBV30 and J is TRBJ1-1; 9 bases match TRBD1. The CDR3 spans 13 residues. Trimming cost V 2 bases and J 11 bases; bases outside gene matches: 9. Germline V gene data show CDR1 as GTSNPN and CDR2 as SVGIG (reference sequence). The CDR3 region is CAWSRGTGIGAFF. The CDR3 nucleotides are TGTGCCTGGAGTAGGGGGACAGGGATTGGTGCTTTCTTT.

V usage is TRBV19 and J usage is TRBJ2-7, with D possibly matching TRBD1 (5 bases). The CDR3 runs to 17 residues. Germline V gives CDR1 LNHDA, CDR2 SQIVND (reference sequence). V was trimmed by 1 base and J by 0 bases, leaving 16 bases between them. The CDR3 DNA follows: TGTGCCAGTAGTATAGGTGGGGTTGCTGGGGCCTCCTACGAGCAGTACTTC. It yields the protein CASSIGGVAGASYEQYF.

J is TRBJ2-1 and V is TRBV7-6; TRBD1 aligns across 12 bases. V was clipped by 1 base and J by 9 bases; unmatched bases: 7. The CDR3 contains 16 residues. The germline V gene has CDR1 SGHVS and CDR2 FNYEAQ. The CDR3 DNA is TGTGCCAGCAGCTTAGTTTCGGGACAGGGGGCCGGTGAGCAGTTCTTC. Its protein product is CASSLVSGQGAGEQFF.

This rearrangement joins TRBV7-2 to TRBJ2-7; possible D gene TRBD1, 6 bases. The CDR3 spans 14 residues. V lost 10 bases, J lost 0 bases, and 16 bases lay in between. Germline values: CDR1 SGHTA, CDR2 FQGNSA. CDR3 in amino acids: CAIPTGPNSYEQYF. The CDR3 coding sequence is TGTGCCATCCCGACAGGCCCCAACTCCTACGAGCAGTACTTC. The full variable domain, rest sourced from reference TRBV7-2 and TRBJ2-7, is GAGVSQSPSNKVTEKGKDVELRCDPISGHTALYWYRQSLGQGLEFLIYFQGNSAPDKSGLPSDRFSAERTGGSVSTLTIQRTQQEDSAVYLCAIPTGPNSYEQYFGPGTRLTVT.

A single count supports this clone. This chain connects TRBV5-6 to TRBJ2-5; TRBD2 agrees at 12 bases. CDR1 is SGHDT, CDR2 YYEEEE, per germline. J gave up 4 bases and V 5 bases, and 6 bases lay outside the gene matches. The length of the CDR3 is 15 residues. The CDR3 DNA is TGTGCCAGCAGTCTACTAGCGGGGGGTCGAGAGACCCAGTACTTC. Its protein product is CASSLLAGGRETQYF.

This sequence joins TRBV5-6 and TRBJ2-7; TRBD2 matches at 8 bases. CDR1 is SGHDT and CDR2 is YYEEEE in the germline V gene. This CDR3 spans 13 amino acids. V gave up 2 bases and J gave up 4 bases; unmatched junction bases: 2. The CDR3 DNA follows: TGTGCCAGCAGCTTCGGGGGGGGTTACGAGCAGTACTTC. Translating gives CASSFGGGYEQYF.

The chain employs TRBV19 and TRBJ2-7, with 8 bases identical to TRBD1. Germline loops: CDR1 LNHDA, CDR2 SQIVND (reference sequence). The CDR3 has 16 amino acids. J was trimmed by 0 bases and V by 0 bases; bases with no gene match: 4. Here the CDR3 DNA reads TGTGCCAGTAGTATAGAGGGACAGGATAGCTCCTACGAGCAGTACTTC. Protein product: CASSIEGQDSSYEQYF. Combining the CDR3 with reference TRBV19 and TRBJ2-7 gives the whole variable domain DGGITQSPKYLFRKEGQNVTLSCEQNLNHDAMYWYRQDPGQGLRLIYYSQIVNDFQKGDIAEGYSVSREKKESFPLTVTSAQKNPTAFYLCASSIEGQDSSYEQYFGPGTRLTVT.

The chain combines TRBV28 with TRBJ2-7, with D perhaps TRBD2 (5 bases). Germline V gene data show CDR1 as MDHEN and CDR2 as SYDVKM. The CDR3 loop spans 14 amino acids. V lost 4 bases, J lost 2 bases, and 12 bases lay in between. The CDR3 DNA follows: TGTGCCAGCAGTTCAGACGGGGAGACCTACGAGCAGTACTTC. It yields the protein CASSSDGETYEQYF.

This clone was found once. The rearrangement uses TRBV5-1 and TRBJ2-5; 12 positions match TRBD2. V dropped 4 bases and J dropped 5; count of bases not matched to a gene: 15. The CDR3 contains 18 residues. Germline assignment: CDR1 SGHRS and CDR2 YFSETQ. The CDR3 bases are TGCGCCAGCAGCCCAGGGAGGGCTAGCGGGGGGGTCTGGGAGACCCAGTACTTC. Protein sequence: CASSPGRASGGVWETQYF.

This chain joins TRBV29-1 and TRBJ2-1; 8 bases are shared with TRBD1. This CDR3 spans 12 amino acids. Germline trimming cut 8 bases from V and 7 bases from J; bases unmatched to any gene: 7. Looked up from germline, CDR1 is SQVTM and CDR2 is ANQGSEA. CDR3 nucleotides: TGCAGCACGGACAGGGTTAGTAATGAGCAGTTCTTC. This sequence encodes CSTDRVSNEQFF.